Below are 24 T cell receptor beta chains sequenced from a single sample in a study of T cell responses to AZD1222 COVID-19 vaccine. Sequencing used immunoSEQ multiplex PCR; TCRdb keeps in-frame clones, though not all of them. Among 72,000 or so clones listed, 90% were seen once. This specimen was peripheral blood, taken on day 0 of AZD1222 vaccination. Receptors were obtained from an adult in good health.

This rearrangement joins TRBV21-1 to TRBJ2-7. TRBV21-1 is given as a pseudogene. The CDR3 covers 9 residues. The CDR3 region is CASNPEQYF. CDR3 in DNA: TGTGCCAGCAATCCCGAGCAGTACTTC.

The chain recombines TRBV6-5 with TRBJ1-2; D unresolved. The V gene's germline CDR1 is MNHEY and CDR2 SVGAGI. Trimming cost V 8 bases and J 1 base, with 5 bases left between them. This CDR3 is built from 11 residues. The CDR3 loop reads CASYSNYGYTF. In DNA, the CDR3 is TGTGCCAGCTACAGTAACTATGGCTACACCTTC.

This rearrangement joins TRBV5-1 to TRBJ1-1; no definite D call. Trimming took 2 bases from V and 5 from J, leaving 13 bases between them. The CDR3 covers 14 residues. Germline-derived CDR1 and CDR2 are SGHRS and YFSETQ. This CDR3 is CASSLGSLRTEAFF. For the CDR3, the DNA is TGCGCCAGCAGCTTAGGATCACTGAGGACTGAAGCTTTCTTT.

J is TRBJ1-6 and V is TRBV24-1; 10 bases map to TRBD1. In germline, CDR1 is KGHDR, CDR2 SFDVKD. The CDR3 has 15 amino acids. With V trimmed by 4 bases and J by 10 bases, 6 bases remained unmatched. CDR3 DNA sequence: TGTGCCACCAGTGAATCCGGGACAGGGGAATCACCCCTCCACTTT. This encodes CATSESGTGESPLHF.

The gene calls are TRBV5-1 and TRBJ2-1; no firm D call. Trimming removed 0 bases at V and 5 bases at J, with 12 bases between. Per germline, CDR1 SGHRS and CDR2 YFSETQ. This CDR3 contains 15 residues. The CDR3 sequence is CASSLDGLGNNEQFF. CDR3 coding DNA: TGCGCCAGCAGCTTGGATGGATTAGGAAACAATGAGCAGTTCTTC. The whole variable domain, remainder taken from reference TRBV5-1 and TRBJ2-1, is KAGVTQTPRYLIKTRGQQVTLSCSPISGHRSVSWYQQTPGQGLQFLFEYFSETQRNKGNFPGRFSGRQFSNSRSEMNVSTLELGDSALYLCASSLDGLGNNEQFFGPGTRLTVL.

The chain has TRBV30 and TRBJ2-7; D is unclear. There are 14 residues in the CDR3. The V gene lost 2 bases and the J gene lost 6 bases, with 17 bases spanning the gap. In germline, CDR1 is GTSNPN, CDR2 SVGIG (reference sequence). This CDR3 reads CAWSKRLGFFEQYF. In nucleotides, the CDR3 is TGTGCCTGGAGTAAAAGGCTGGGTTTTTTCGAGCAGTACTTC.

The chain links TRBV7-9 to TRBJ1-2, with D hard to call. Trimming pared 1 base from V and 7 bases from J, leaving 4 bases between. The CDR3 loop spans 11 amino acids. Germline CDR1 is SEHNR and CDR2 is FQNEAQ (reference sequence). The CDR3 DNA reads as TGTGCCAGCAGCTTAGACCGTGGCTACACCTTC. Protein: CASSLDRGYTF.

V and J are TRBV5-4 and TRBJ2-5; D remains ambiguous. V was cut by 0 bases and J by 2 bases, with 8 bases left in between. From germline, CDR1 is SGHNT and CDR2 YYREEE (reference sequence). The CDR3 is 14 amino acids. CDR3 residues: CASSLDQKQETQYF. The CDR3 DNA reads as TGTGCCAGCAGCTTGGACCAGAAACAAGAGACCCAGTACTTC. The full variable domain, rest sourced from reference TRBV5-4 and TRBJ2-5, is ETGVTQSPTHLIKTRGQQVTLRCSSQSGHNTVSWYQQALGQGPQFIFQYYREEENGRGNFPPRFSGLQFPNYSSELNVNALELDDSALYLCASSLDQKQETQYFGPGTRLLVL.

The chain has TRBV5-1 and TRBJ2-7, with D maybe TRBD1 (6 bases). Germline CDR1 is SGHRS and CDR2 is YFSETQ. Trimming took 0 bases from V and 1 from J, leaving 8 bases between them. This CDR3 spans 14 amino acids. The CDR3 spells CASSLGQESYEQYF. The CDR3 DNA is TGCGCCAGCAGCTTGGGACAGGAATCCTACGAGCAGTACTTC.

This chain connects TRBV6-5 to TRBJ1-1; D is possibly TRBD1 (5 bases). The germline V gene encodes CDR1 MNHEY and CDR2 SVGAGI. Between the trimmed V and J ends, which lost 8 bases and 3 bases, there was a span of 13 bases. CDR3 length: 13 amino acids. The CDR3 nucleotides read TGTGCCAGCGTTTCAGGGTCGGACACTGAAGCTTTCTTT. Its translation: CASVSGSDTEAFF.

In DNA form, the CDR3 reads TGTGCCAGCAGCTTCCCGGGACAGGGGGTGTTGTCAGATACGCAGTATTTT. This sequence encodes CASSFPGQGVLSDTQYF. J is TRBJ2-3 and V is TRBV7-9; 11 nucleotides line up with TRBD1. CDR1 is SEHNR and CDR2 is FQNEAQ in the germline V gene (reference sequence). Losses at the gene ends were 3 bases for V and 4 bases for J; bases not matched to a gene: 9. CDR3 size: 17 residues.

This chain connects TRBV11-2 to TRBJ2-3; 10 bases are shared with TRBD2. The J segment lost 3 bases and the V segment lost 8 bases, leaving 14 bases of the junction unmatched. The CDR3 length is 17 residues. The V gene's germline CDR1 is SGHAT and CDR2 FQNNGV. CDR3 DNA sequence: TGTGCCAGCGAGAGGGTCCCTAGCGGGAGAGGGACAGATACGCAGTATTTT. Translation: CASERVPSGRGTDTQYF.

This sequence joins TRBV11-3 and TRBJ2-3; D uncertain. Germline V gene data show CDR1 as SGHNT and CDR2 as YENEEA. This CDR3 contains 11 residues. The V end was cut by 6 bases, the J end by 4 bases, with 5 bases between. CDR3 sequence: CASSESDTQYF. The CDR3 DNA reads as TGTGCCAGCAGTGAGTCAGATACGCAGTATTTT.

This chain links TRBV10-3 with TRBJ2-7; 9 bases fit TRBD2. The germline V gene has CDR1 ENHRY and CDR2 SYGVKD. V lost 4 bases and J lost 3; bases outside the gene matches: 10. The CDR3 sequence is 16 residues long. DNA for the CDR3: TGTGCCATCAGTGGGCCCATTAGCGGGAGCGGCTACGAGCAGTACTTC. Protein: CAISGPISGSGYEQYF.

This chain uses TRBV5-6 with TRBJ1-2; 9 positions match TRBD1. The CDR3 spans 15 residues. Germline-derived CDR1 and CDR2 are SGHDT and YYEEEE. The ends lost 4 bases at V and 3 bases at J; junction bases unmatched: 7. The CDR3 sequence: CASSVPGQGYYGYTF. The CDR3 DNA sequence: TGTGCCAGCAGCGTCCCGGGACAGGGATACTATGGCTACACCTTC.

Written as DNA, the CDR3 is TGTGCCAGCAGTTTTGAGGGCAATCAGCCCCAGCATTTT. Its protein product is CASSFEGNQPQHF. The chain employs TRBV27 and TRBJ1-5; D uncertain. CDR3 length: 13 amino acids. Germline CDR1 MNHEY, CDR2 SMNVEV (reference sequence). V shed 3 bases and J shed 2 bases, with 5 bases lying between them.

The rearrangement links TRBV6-4 to TRBJ1-1; TRBD1 agrees at 8 bases. CDR3 length: 14 amino acids. The trim removed 3 bases at V and 7 bases at J, leaving 7 bases unmatched. The germline V gene encodes CDR1 MRHNA and CDR2 SNTAGT. The CDR3 region has the DNA TGTGCCAGCAGTGATTTTCCCGGACAGGGTGAAGCTTTCTTT. This codes for CASSDFPGQGEAFF.

The V gene is TRBV9, the J gene TRBJ1-4; D uncertain. The CDR3 consists of 13 residues. Trimming removed 3 bases at V and 6 bases at J, with 9 bases between. Germline V lookup: CDR1 SGDLS, CDR2 YYNGEE. The CDR3 here is CASSARLDEKLFF. The DNA of the CDR3 is TGTGCCAGCAGCGCCCGTTTGGATGAAAAACTGTTTTTT.

The rearrangement joins TRBV11-3 to TRBJ2-7, with 8 positions matching TRBD1. Trimming took 5 bases from V and 4 from J; bases not matched to a gene: 7. Germline CDR1 SGHNT, CDR2 YENEEA. The CDR3 is made up of 14 amino acids. CDR3 sequence reads: CASSRTGFYYEQYF. The CDR3 DNA is TGTGCCAGCAGCCGGACAGGGTTTTATTACGAGCAGTACTTC. Using reference TRBV11-3 and TRBJ2-7 for the parts outside the CDR3, the full variable domain is EAGVVQSPRYKIIEKKQPVAFWCNPISGHNTLYWYLQNLGQGPELLIRYENEEAVDDSQLPKDRFSAERLKGVDSTLKIQPAELGDSAVYLCASSRTGFYYEQYFGPGTRLTVT.

CDR3 sequence reads: CASSSSTDTQYF. The CDR3 DNA follows: TGTGCCAGCAGCTCCAGCACAGATACGCAGTATTTT. V usage is TRBV7-9 and J usage is TRBJ2-3; D not resolved. Trimming cost V 4 bases and J 0 bases, with 2 bases left between them. This CDR3 is built from 12 residues. Germline V lookup: CDR1 SEHNR, CDR2 FQNEAQ (reference sequence).

The rearrangement uses TRBV27 and TRBJ2-3, with no clear D. Trimming removed 4 bases at V and 0 bases at J, with 17 bases between. The germline V gene has CDR1 MNHEY and CDR2 SMNVEV (reference sequence). The CDR3 is made up of 17 amino acids. CDR3 sequence reads: CASSSLTFLGSTDTQYF. The CDR3 coding sequence is TGTGCCAGCAGTTCACTTACCTTCCTAGGGAGCACAGATACGCAGTATTTT.

The V call is TRBV7-2, the J call TRBJ1-2; D not resolved. The germline gives CDR1 SGHTA, CDR2 FQGNSA. The germline V and J ends were trimmed by 5 bases and 5 bases, with 9 bases remaining between them. The CDR3 extends over 12 amino acids. The DNA for the CDR3 is TGTGCCAGCAGCACCGTTCCTTATGGCTACACCTTC. It specifies CASSTVPYGYTF.

The chain links TRBV5-1 to TRBJ2-2, with a weak D call TRBD2 (6 bases). CDR3 length: 15 amino acids. Germline CDR1 is SGHRS and CDR2 is YFSETQ. Trimming stripped 2 bases from V and 1 base from J, with 9 bases between. DNA for the CDR3: TGCGCCAGCAGCTTTAGGGGAGGGAACACCGGGGAGCTGTTTTTT. Translation gives CASSFRGGNTGELFF.

The chain has TRBV7-7 and TRBJ1-4; no clear D gene. There are 13 residues in the CDR3. Trimming took off 2 bases at V and 8 bases at J, with 9 bases between the two ends. The V gene's germline CDR1 is SSHAT and CDR2 FNYEAQ (reference sequence). The CDR3 DNA follows: TGTGCCAGCAGCTTATCCCCCGGAGAAAAACTGTTTTTT. This sequence encodes CASSLSPGEKLFF.